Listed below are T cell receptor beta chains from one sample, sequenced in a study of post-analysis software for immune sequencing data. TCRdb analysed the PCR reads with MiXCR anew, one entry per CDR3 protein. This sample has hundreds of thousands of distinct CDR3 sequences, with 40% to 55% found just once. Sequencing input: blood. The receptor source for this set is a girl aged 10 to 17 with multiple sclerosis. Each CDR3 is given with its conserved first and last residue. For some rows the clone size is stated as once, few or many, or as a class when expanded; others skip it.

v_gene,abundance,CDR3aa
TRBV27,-,CASSSTGAAGEKLFF
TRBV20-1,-,CSARAWGLSTDTQYF
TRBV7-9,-,CASRPTRQGNTEAFF
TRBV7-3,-,CASSLTRDSSTDTQYF
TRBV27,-,CASSLFSSGRAREQFF
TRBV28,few,CASSSQQGGEKLFF
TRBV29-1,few,CSVPGQGKVYEQYF
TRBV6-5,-,CASSYGGVNTEAFF
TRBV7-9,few,CASSNTLFYEQYF
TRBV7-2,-,CANSSGVDGQETQYF
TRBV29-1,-,CSVDEHGTHEQYF
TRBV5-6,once,CASSWSPDTQYF
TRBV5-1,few,CASSREIQSQETQYF
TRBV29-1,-,CSVAASGPYNEQFF
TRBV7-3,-,CASSRLAGDSYNEQFF
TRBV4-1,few,CASSHRSRDRGLDEQFF
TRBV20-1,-,CSASDRASYEQYF
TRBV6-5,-,CASSYSGTSRVIADTQYF
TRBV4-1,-,CASSPTMGQVSYEQYF
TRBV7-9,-,CASSFSTGPYGYTF
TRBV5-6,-,CASSSQTGSDWNTEAFF
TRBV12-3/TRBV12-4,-,CASSLGRGQEQYF
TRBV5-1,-,CASSFPGPNYEQYF
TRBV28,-,CASSSLIGAGTYEQYF
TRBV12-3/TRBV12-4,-,CASSLRPESGYNEQFF
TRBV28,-,CASSTGQVIYEQYF
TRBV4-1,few,CASSQVTGIGNEQFF
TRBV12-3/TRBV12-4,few,CASSHDSGPHRTDTQYF
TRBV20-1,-,CSARGGMEDTQYF
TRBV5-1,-,CASASDGTSDEQYF
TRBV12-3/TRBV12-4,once,CASSLEGPNEKLFF
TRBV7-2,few,CASSEMSSYEQYF
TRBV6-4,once,CANKEQEGGYGYTF
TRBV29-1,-,CSVVGADSYNEQFF
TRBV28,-,CASSTPTGGAETQYF
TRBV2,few,CASSEEGAEDGYTF
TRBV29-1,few,CSVEGDGPYEQYF
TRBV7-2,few,CASSLIGDDRYEQYF
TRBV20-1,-,CSAKKSSGANVLTF
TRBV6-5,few,CASSQGAEQFF
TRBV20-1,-,CSAVPGHSRQPQHF
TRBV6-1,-,CASSKSTVSPLHF
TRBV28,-,CASSLYKYEQFF
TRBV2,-,CASSPGRLYEQYF
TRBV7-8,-,CASSLRVGGPYNEQFF
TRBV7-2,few,CASRDDREDEQFF
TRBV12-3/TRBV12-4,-,CASSPHAAKNIQYF
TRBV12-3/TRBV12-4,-,CASSPRTSGSRDEQFF
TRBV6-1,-,CASSDLGWGDEQFF
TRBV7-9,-,CASSLTEDRAVNQPQHF
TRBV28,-,CASSSLAGVGYEQYF
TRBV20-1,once,CSARQGGVGNQPQHF
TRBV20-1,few,CSGIDRASSYEQYF
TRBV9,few,CASSVGNTYGYTF
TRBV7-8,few,CASSLSRTSVYNEQFF
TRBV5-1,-,CASSKDRFAEAFF
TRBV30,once,CAWSVGGDTQYF
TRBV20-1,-,CSARVWEGSYNEQFF
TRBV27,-,CASSPGQGLPYSGANVLTF
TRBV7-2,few,CASSFRQGGEYEQYF